Below are 2 T cell receptor beta chains sequenced from a single sample in a study of control samples from healthy donors and cancer patients. Only in-frame clones appear in the TCRdb table, and some are missing; sequencing was by immunoSEQ multiplex PCR. The table includes about 170,000 clones, roughly 95% detected once. Sequenced sample: blood. These receptors were obtained from a woman aged 60-70 years in good health.

The chain has TRBV7-9 and TRBJ2-2; D unresolved. The V gene's germline CDR1 is SEHNR and CDR2 FQNEAQ (reference sequence). There are 17 residues in the CDR3. V lost 5 bases, J lost 6 bases, and 22 bases lay in between. In DNA form, the CDR3 reads TGTGCCAGCAGCCCCTTGTCGCCAGTCCAGTTGCCCGGGGAGCTGTTTTTT. Its protein product is CASSPLSPVQLPGELFF.

The rearrangement joins TRBV16 to TRBJ1-3; D unclear. The CDR3 has 15 residues. V dropped 2 bases and J dropped 3 bases, with 11 bases sitting between them. Germline V gene sequence: CDR1 KGHSY, CDR2 FQNENV. The CDR3 is CASSQGRQSGNTIYF. Written as DNA, the CDR3 is TGTGCCAGCAGCCAAGGCAGACAAAGTGGAAACACCATATATTTT.